Listed below are T cell receptor beta chains from one sample, sequenced in a study of blood T cell repertoires in COVID-19. Assay used: immunoSEQ multiplex PCR; TCRdb lists only in-frame clones, some missing. Of fewer than 350,000 clones in the sample, roughly 89% are singletons; the top ten hold around 3.9%. Sequences were obtained from peripheral blood. The receptors here all came from a woman aged 55-69 years with COVID-19, enrolled during active disease. CDR3s include the opening cysteine and the closing phenylalanine or tryptophan. The D gene is left open where the match is weak. A clone size is listed for some rows: how often the clone was seen (once, few, many), or a class if it is expanded.

NA	NA	TRBV2	TRBJ1-6	TGTGCCAGCAATCAGGGGAATAATTCACCCCTCCACTTT	CASNQGNNSPLHF
NA	NA	TRBV19	TRBJ1-3	TGTGCCAGTAGTATAGTCTCAGGGGCCTCTGGAAACACCATATATTTT	CASSIVSGASGNTIYF
few	NA	TRBV28	TRBJ1-3	TGTGCCAGCAGTTTCCCGGGAGCCATCTCTGGAAACACCATATATTTT	CASSFPGAISGNTIYF
NA	TRBD1	TRBV2	TRBJ1-1	TGTGCCAGCAGGGCGACAGGGACCACTGAAGCTTTCTTT	CASRATGTTEAFF
NA	NA	TRBV5-1	TRBJ2-1	TGCGCCAGCAGCCCCAAGGGGGGGGGTGCAACCTACAATGAGCAGTTCTTC	CASSPKGGGATYNEQFF
NA	NA	TRBV7-8	TRBJ1-6	TGTGCCAGCAGCTTAGCTGGAAGGGGTGGTTCACCCCTCCACTTT	CASSLAGRGGSPLHF
NA	NA	TRBV6-5	TRBJ2-7	TGTGCCAGCAGTTACTCAGCAGGTAGCGAGCAGTACTTC	CASSYSAGSEQYF
NA	NA	TRBV18	TRBJ1-2	TGTGCCAGCTCACCTAGCTACACCTTC	CASSPSYTF
NA	NA	TRBV28	TRBJ1-2	TGTGCCAGCAGACCTCAGGGCGTCTATGGCTACACCTTC	CASRPQGVYGYTF
NA	NA	TRBV7-3	TRBJ2-4	TGTGCCAGCAGCCCCGGGGGACAGCCCGAACGGAACATTCAGTACTTC	CASSPGGQPERNIQYF
NA	NA	TRBV19	TRBJ1-1	TGTGCCAGTAGTATGACAGCGAACACTGAAGCTTTCTTT	CASSMTANTEAFF
few	TRBD1	TRBV28	TRBJ1-2	TGTGCCAGCAGTTTATACCGGGACAGGACTTCTCAGGGCTACACCTTC	CASSLYRDRTSQGYTF
NA	TRBD1	TRBV6-5	TRBJ1-1	TGTGCCAGCAGTTCCATACAGGGGAGAAGCACTGAAGCTTTCTTT	CASSSIQGRSTEAFF
once	NA	TRBV6-2/TRBV6-3	TRBJ1-5	TGTGCCAGCAGTAGGTCCCCAGGGGCCAGAAATCAGCCCCAGCATTTT	CASSRSPGARNQPQHF
NA	NA	TRBV7-9	TRBJ1-4	TGTGCCAGCAGCCTCTTACAGTTAGGCCATAATGAAAAACTGTTTTTT	CASSLLQLGHNEKLFF
NA	NA	TRBV5-6	TRBJ1-1	TGTGCCAGCAGCTTGGGACATGGGAGGGTTCGGGCTTTCTTT	CASSLGHGRVRAFF
NA	NA	TRBV5-6	TRBJ1-2	TGTGCCAGCAGCTTCAGAGGCCAATCCCTTCATGGCTACACCTTC	CASSFRGQSLHGYTF
once	NA	TRBV3-1/TRBV3-2	TRBJ1-4	TGTGCCAGCAACTCAAGAGGGTTCGGAGAAAAACTGTTTTTT	CASNSRGFGEKLFF
NA	NA	TRBV27	TRBJ2-3	TGTGCCAGCAGTTTCAGGGGGGTCACAGATACGCAGTATTTT	CASSFRGVTDTQYF
NA	TRBD1	TRBV11-3	TRBJ2-1	TGTGCCAGCGGCAGGGGGTTCAATGAGCAGTTCTTC	CASGRGFNEQFF
few	TRBD1	TRBV27	TRBJ1-4	TGTGCCAGCAGTTCGGACAGGGGGAAAAAACTGTTTTTT	CASSSDRGKKLFF
once	NA	TRBV9	TRBJ2-7	TGTGCCAGCAGCGTAGGAGGGAAGAACGAGCAGTACTTC	CASSVGGKNEQYF
once	NA	TRBV18	TRBJ2-3	TGTGCCAGCTCACCTGAAGGGACATCTTTAAATACGCAGTATTTT	CASSPEGTSLNTQYF
once	TRBD2	TRBV7-3	TRBJ2-3	TGTGCCAGCAGCCCTAGCGGGGGGGCGCTGGGCACGCAGTATTTT	CASSPSGGALGTQYF
NA	TRBD1	TRBV7-9	TRBJ1-2	TGTGCCAGCAGCTTGGGGACAGGGGACGGCTACACCTTC	CASSLGTGDGYTF
once	TRBD2	TRBV9	TRBJ2-2	TGTGCCAGCAGCGTTGGGCGGGGGAAGAACACCGGGGAGCTGTTTTTT	CASSVGRGKNTGELFF
NA	NA	TRBV15	TRBJ1-2	TGTGCCACCAGCCCCGGGGGGACCCCCTATGGCTACACCTTC	CATSPGGTPYGYTF
NA	TRBD2	TRBV7-8	TRBJ2-1	TGTGCCAGCAGCTTTAGCGGGGGTAACAATGAGCAGTTCTTC	CASSFSGGNNEQFF
NA	NA	TRBV18	TRBJ1-2	TGTGCCAGCTCACCACGGGGCAGGGAATACTATGGCTACACCTTC	CASSPRGREYYGYTF
NA	TRBD2	TRBV9	TRBJ2-5	TGTGCCAGCAGCGTGGCAACTAGCGGGGGGGCCTCAGAGACCCAGTACTTC	CASSVATSGGASETQYF
few	NA	TRBV7-2	TRBJ1-2	TGTGCCAGCAGCCGCAGGGATGCTAACTATGGCTACACCTTC	CASSRRDANYGYTF